The 10 T cell receptor beta chains in this list originate from one sample, sequenced in a study of early stage breast cancer tumors. Clones were sequenced by immunoSEQ multiplex PCR, and TCRdb holds only the in-frame ones, with some missing. The sample has tens of thousands of clones; 83% are singletons. The sample was blood. These receptors came from a person in their fifties with breast cancer.

This clone was detected a few times. The chain uses TRBV6-5 and TRBJ1-1; D unresolved. The germline gives CDR1 MNHEY, CDR2 SVGAGI. V dropped 6 bases and J dropped 0 bases, with 5 bases sitting between them. The CDR3 contains 12 residues. CDR3 DNA sequence: TGTGCCAGCAGAGGTATGAACACTGAAGCTTTCTTT. Protein: CASRGMNTEAFF.

The chain recombines TRBV18 with TRBJ1-1; 10 bases line up with TRBD1. CDR3 length: 14 residues. Germline trimming cut 2 bases from V and 5 bases from J; bases unmatched to any gene: 2. Germline assignment: CDR1 KGHSH and CDR2 LQKENI. For the CDR3, the DNA is TGTGCCAGCTCACCAGGGACAGGGGTTACTGAAGCTTTCTTT. This translates into CASSPGTGVTEAFF.

J is TRBJ2-5 and V is TRBV9, with 8 bases aligning to TRBD2. The J segment lost 1 base and the V segment lost 4 bases, leaving 9 bases of the junction unmatched. The length of the CDR3 is 16 residues. Germline V gene lookup returns CDR1 SGDLS and CDR2 YYNGEE. The CDR3, as DNA: TGTGCCAGCAGCCCACCGGGTAGCGGGGTCCAAGAGACCCAGTACTTC. It specifies CASSPPGSGVQETQYF.

V usage is TRBV7-8 and J usage is TRBJ1-5; D not certain. The length of the CDR3 is 18 residues. Between the trimmed V and J ends, which lost 5 bases and 2 bases, there was a span of 22 bases. The germline V gene has CDR1 SGHVS and CDR2 FQNEAQ. As DNA, the CDR3 is TGTGCCAGCAGCACAACCCTCAGGTCAACTCATCGCAATCAGCCCCAGCATTTT. Its translation: CASSTTLRSTHRNQPQHF.

The chain employs TRBV5-1 and TRBJ2-1; D ambiguous. V was clipped by 0 bases and J by 5 bases, with 15 bases between them. The CDR3 runs 16 residues. From germline, CDR1 is SGHRS and CDR2 YFSETQ. The CDR3 DNA sequence: TGCGCCAGCAGCTTGGAGGCAGGACCAGCAAACAATGAGCAGTTCTTC. This encodes CASSLEAGPANNEQFF.

This clone showed up just a few times. The chain combines TRBV2 with TRBJ1-1; 9 bases fit TRBD1. Germline lookup yields CDR1 SNHLY and CDR2 FYNNEI. The CDR3 is made up of 15 amino acids. V dropped 6 bases and J dropped 4; count of bases not matched to a gene: 9. The CDR3, as DNA: TGTGCCAGCAGAGACAGGGGGACTCCGGGCACTGAAGCTTTCTTT. This codes for CASRDRGTPGTEAFF.

The chain couples TRBV19 to TRBJ2-3; no reliable D call. This CDR3 comprises 15 residues. Germline V gives CDR1 LNHDA, CDR2 SQIVND (reference sequence). V was cut by 3 bases and J by 1 base, with 11 bases left in between. The CDR3 here is CASSMDGIGTDTQYF. CDR3 DNA: TGTGCCAGTAGTATGGATGGGATAGGCACAGATACGCAGTATTTT.

The gene calls are TRBV19 and TRBJ2-7; TRBD1 aligns across 7 bases. Germline lookup yields CDR1 LNHDA and CDR2 SQIVND (reference sequence). After removal of 6 bases from V and 9 bases from J, the junction contained 14 bases not matched to a gene. The CDR3 is 14 residues long. The CDR3 spells CASREQGTDARQYF. CDR3 sequence (DNA): TGTGCCAGTAGAGAACAGGGGACCGACGCGAGGCAGTACTTC.

This chain links TRBV19 with TRBJ2-7; 8 bases line up with TRBD2. Germline trimming cut 3 bases from V and 1 base from J; bases unmatched to any gene: 11. Germline V gene lookup returns CDR1 LNHDA and CDR2 SQIVND (reference sequence). CDR3 length: 17 amino acids. The CDR3 sequence is CASSMNGGLAISYEQYF. CDR3 nucleotide sequence: TGTGCCAGTAGTATGAACGGTGGACTAGCAATATCCTACGAGCAGTACTTC.

The J gene is TRBJ2-7, the V gene TRBV30; D perhaps matches TRBD2 (5 bases). Between the trimmed V and J ends, which lost 1 base and 2 bases, there was a span of 9 bases. Germline V CDR1 and CDR2: GTSNPN, SVGIG (reference sequence). The CDR3 sequence is 13 residues long. The CDR3 here is CAWSGPSPYEQYF. The CDR3 bases are TGTGCCTGGAGTGGGCCTAGCCCCTACGAGCAGTACTTC.